In this sample, the clone carrying this T cell receptor (beta chain) turned up a few times. Sequencing used immunoSEQ multiplex PCR; TCRdb keeps in-frame clones, though not all of them. The data contain 25,000 to 35,000 clones, 91% of them singletons. The V end was cut by 6 bases, the J end by 0 bases, with 20 bases between. In germline, CDR1 is SGHTA, CDR2 FQGNSA. CDR3 length equals 17 residues. This record belongs to a study of control samples from healthy donors and cancer patients. This sequence originates from a man aged 50 or older with lung cancer. The V gene is TRBV7-2, the J gene TRBJ1-1; maybe TRBD1 (5 bases). What was sequenced was PBMCs. CDR3 loop: CASSQAGPGALNTEAFF. DNA for the CDR3: TGTGCCAGCAGTCAAGCCGGGCCTGGGGCCCTGAACACTGAAGCTTTCTTT.